This T cell receptor beta chain appears in the sequencing data of a study of blood T cell repertoires in COVID-19. As for the study in general: Spain, Italy and the United States supplied samples that represented acute and convalescent COVID-19. T cells, B-cell-depleted T cells, or PBMCs provided the cDNA or gDNA that served as material.

In the original processing: Quantification of nucleated cells was approximated via reference gene primer amplification. Assay used: immunoSEQ multiplex PCR; TCRdb lists only in-frame clones, some missing. The V and J calls and the clone size are those of that table, but D and trimming were determined from the DNA. This sample has more than 70,000 clones, with 80% found just once. The CDR3 has 14 amino acids. CDR1 SGHDN and CDR2 FVKESK come from the germline V gene. The V and J ends lost 4 bases and 3 bases, in that order; junction bases with no gene match: 6. This receptor was identified in a woman in her 70s with acute or convalescent COVID-19. The V gene is TRBV14, the J gene TRBJ2-7; 7 bases line up with TRBD1. The sequenced sample consisted of peripheral blood. The chain's CDR3 is CASSPTGVLYEQYF. CDR3 bases: TGTGCCAGCAGCCCAACAGGGGTGCTCTACGAGCAGTACTTC.